Given below is one T cell receptor beta chain in context. Which antigen it targets is not known. Nothing much larger sits one base from this clone, and base qualities are not available. The sample is drawn from a study of cytomegalovirus exposure and HLA in healthy donors (dated by TCRdb to the late 2010s). Study-level background: An earlier analysis of approximately 590 of the donors reported roughly 270 Gb of sequence data and 100 million to 130 million unique TCR beta sequences from 190 million or so T cells. About 300 gigabases of sequencing data and approximately 92 million unique TCR sequences made up an early release that covered several hundred HLA-typed donors. Of the roughly 400 genotyped donors, 81% fell in the genetic ancestry cluster associated with self-reported Caucasian donors. The study was designed to test whether signatures of past pathogen exposure could be identified by cataloging public T cell receptors. The T cell repertoires of 700 or so subjects were profiled by immunosequencing and related to cytomegalovirus serostatus. Besides the first cohort of 500 to 700 subjects, a separate validation cohort made up of over a hundred different subjects was used. To predict cytomegalovirus infection status, the study brought together high-throughput TCR immunosequencing, statistical association of individual TCRs with disease status, and machine learning. To study patterns of TCR occurrence, a later analysis re-analyzed previously published TCR beta repertoires from 600 to 750 donors and added high-resolution HLA genotyping. Rather than drawing on any new phenotypic data, the later analysis identified candidate immune exposures from TCR beta sequences and the way those sequences occurred across donors. An earlier analysis of more than 450 of the donors used high-throughput TCR beta sequencing to judge whether each TCR beta V gene segment behaved as functional or pseudogenic. Donor age, sex, ethnicity and CMV serostatus were compiled together with the repertoire data. In a later genetic analysis, genome-wide SNP genotypes for about 65% of the 666 donors were used, and that subset was treated as a discovery cohort. All discovery cohort repertoires had been generated using a single sequencing platform. HLA typing covered class I and class II loci at four-digit resolution. Typing coverage varied by locus: roughly 629-640 donors for A, B, C, DRB1 and DQB1; approximately 500 for DQA1; more than 600 for DPA1; more than 450 for DPB1. Four to six DR-DQ haplotypes were handled as single units for association and clustering, since linkage in the cohort was strong. Among around 400 genotyped donors of the cohort, an average of roughly 240,000 unique TCR beta nucleotide sequences were sequenced per donor, roughly 18% of them non-productive.

Study-level results and caveats: Because HLA typing was unavailable for some donors at each locus, only the typed subset was used in association tests. Presence/absence analyses assumed roughly uniform sequencing depth across donors, an assumption that may not hold. According to the authors, the approach could potentially be generalized to other disease states and immunological phenotypes. When HLA alleles, especially DR and DQ, strongly co-occurred, TCR associations were difficult to assign to individual alleles. A cluster of highly shared sequence variants was judged likely to be a technical artifact of the sequencing pipeline. Most CMV-associated TCR beta chains appeared to be HLA-restricted in a later analysis, and the HLA associations seemed to be driven largely by CMV exposure. A few of the identified cytomegalovirus-associated TCR beta chains were confirmed in vitro to be specific for cytomegalovirus antigens. In a later genetic analysis, a missense DCLRE1C variant was associated with V-gene and J-gene trimming of TCR beta chains, and the association was replicated in an independent cohort. The classifier was reported to diagnose cytomegalovirus status with high specificity and sensitivity in both the original cohort and the validation cohort. In an earlier analysis of around 600 of the donors, most TCR beta V segments were observed in productive rearrangements about 87% or about 30% of the time, broadly matching IMGT annotations. A further reported finding was that TCR beta sequences accurately predicted the HLA-A and HLA-B alleles for most subjects in the first cohort. CMV serostatus was the only immune exposure information available for the cohort. Linkage disequilibrium might explain the correlated functional status among segregating V segments, but an unknown experimental factor could not be excluded. According to a later analysis, parvovirus B19, influenza, CMV and Epstein-Barr virus appeared linked to several top co-occurrence clusters. Compared with the approximately 710-donor mean, donors in an Asian-associated ancestry cluster had fewer N-insertions in productive TCRs, according to a later genetic analysis. A later analysis associated 16,951 TCR beta sequences with specific HLA alleles at a false discovery rate of 0.05. This cohort had only TCR beta chains sequenced, and the lack of alpha or paired-chain data limited which features could be detected. The earlier analysis of fewer than 750 of the donors excluded seventeen rarely observed V segments, including chromosome 9 orphons, because counts were too low. According to a later analysis, TCR association rates differed among HLA loci, with DRB1 alleles showing the most associated TCRs and HLA-C alleles showing the fewest. Some IMGT-functional V segments, including TRBV6-2 and TRBV6-3, could not be told apart with the 87-base-pair reads, so those segments were excluded. Compared with equally common non-associated chains, HLA-associated TCR beta chains in a later analysis were more clonally expanded and had lower generation probabilities. Most TCR sequences were seen in very few donors, while some public TCRs were found in many individuals. The study listed approximately 160 TCR beta chains as associated with cytomegalovirus.

The cohort comprised 666 healthy bone marrow donors. All cohort members were sampled while nominally healthy, although unrecorded immune exposures were likely present. The donor was CMV seronegative and was included in the group of under 450 seronegative cohort members. Each donor provided a peripheral blood sample, and peripheral blood mononuclear cells were used for TCR beta sequencing. Genomic DNA extraction from the blood cell samples was performed with the Qiagen DNeasy Blood Extraction Kit. V trim: 6 bases; J trim: 9 bases; unmatched bases: 11. The germline V gene sets CDR1 to SGHTA and CDR2 to FQGTGA. From its cysteine to its phenylalanine, the CDR3 spans 15 amino acids. The DNA shown is the 45-base CDR3, in frame from base 1. Libraries came from the immunoSEQ multiplex PCR assay. A mixture of 60 forward primers for TCR Vbeta segments and 13 reverse primers for TCR Jbeta segments was used in the multiplex PCR. A multiplex PCR assay on genomic DNA amplified the CDR3 region of rearranged TCR beta genes. The amplified TCR beta libraries were sequenced on the Illumina HiSeq System as 87-base-pair reads. In the authors' own workflow: A later analysis counted approximately 74 million unique TCR beta chains across the 550 to 750 repertoires, and roughly 11 million of these chains were shared by at least two donors. To remove PCR and sequencing errors, raw reads were error-corrected and collapsed into unique sequences using a nearest-neighbor algorithm that merged closely related sequences. V, D and J gene segments were assigned by aligning CDR3 sequences to IMGT reference sequences. For a sequence to be retained, a match of at least six nucleotides was required to both a V gene segment and a J gene segment. A rearrangement counted as productive if the CDR3 had no stop codons and remained in frame with V and J, and every other rearrangement counted as non-productive. Following IMGT convention, CDR3 was defined as the stretch from the second conserved V-encoded cysteine up to the conserved J-encoded phenylalanine. The earlier analysis of about 570 of the donors excluded any sequence lacking an unambiguous match to a single V gene segment. In an earlier analysis of roughly 500 of the donors, V segments were called functional above 56.7% productive rearrangements and were called segregating when the between-donor standard deviation exceeded 5%. A statistical classification framework was built for diagnosing cytomegalovirus status from the catalog of TCR beta chain sequences. A later analysis assigned V and J genes by comparing TCR nucleotide sequences with IMGT/GENE-DB human TR gene sequences. A later analysis assigned CDR3 sequences and most-parsimonious VDJ recombination scenarios with the TCRdist pipeline. In a later analysis, every TCR beta chain was defined by the combination of its CDR3 amino acid sequence and its V-gene family, and reads without a unique V-gene family were dropped. A later analysis removed 450 to 600 highly shared, low-generation-probability nucleotide sequences to deal with suspected cross-contamination and a sequencing artifact. For each public chain, a later analysis derived a clonal expansion index from normalized ranks of inferred template counts within each repertoire. In a later analysis, generation probabilities were computed using a VDJ recombination model fitted to out-of-frame rearrangements, and the results were checked against IGoR. Hypergeometric tests were used in a later analysis to score TCR-TCR, TCR-HLA and TCR-CMV co-occurrence, with a repertoire-size bias correction applied to the TCR pairs. False discovery rates were estimated in a later analysis by permuting HLA or CMV assignments 20 times. A later analysis grouped co-occurring TCRs with DBSCAN, adding TCRdist sequence similarity when clustering within HLA-allele-positive subsets. Repertoires with fewer than 30,000 or more than 120,000 public chains, plus five repertoires with anomalous nucleotide sharing, were excluded from co-occurrence clustering. The table was pulled from immuneACCESS by TCRdb, which kept in-frame rearrangements only. Such tables lose some clones; where checked, under half of the loss comes from unresolved V genes, and the rest has no known cause. The V and J calls and the clone size are those of that table, but D and trimming were determined from the DNA. This sample has about 110,000 clones in its table, and about 86% of those were observed once. The ten largest clonotypes hold more than 1.5% of the sample.

The sequence links TRBV7-3 to TRBJ2-1; TRBD2 fits 10 bases in the junction. This sequence was found in a man in his forties in good health and CMV-seronegative. Material for sequencing was PBMCs. The bases read TGTGCCAGCAGTTCCAAGCGGGGGGGGCAGACTGAGCAGTTCTTC. This translates into CASSSKRGGQTEQFF. Joined to the reference TRBV7-3 and TRBJ2-1 proteins, this CDR3 gives the full variable domain: GAGVSQTPSNKVTEKGKYVELRCDPISGHTALYWYRQSLGQGPEFLIYFQGTGAADDSGLPNDRFFAVRPEGSVSTLKIQRTERGDSAVYLCASSSKRGGQTEQFFGPGTRLTVL.